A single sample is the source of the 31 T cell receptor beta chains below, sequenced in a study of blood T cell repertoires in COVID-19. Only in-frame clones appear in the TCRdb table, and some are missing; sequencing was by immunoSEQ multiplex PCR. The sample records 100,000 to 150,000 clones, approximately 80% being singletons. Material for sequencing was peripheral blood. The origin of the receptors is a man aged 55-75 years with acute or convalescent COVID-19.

The CDR3 protein is CATSDGTGWRETQYF. The CDR3 bases are TGTGCCACCAGTGATGGGACAGGGTGGAGGGAGACCCAGTACTTC. V gene TRBV24-1 combines with J gene TRBJ2-5; 9 bases match TRBD1. The V gene's germline CDR1 is KGHDR and CDR2 SFDVKD. The CDR3 covers 15 residues. Unmatched junction bases numbered 6, after V lost 3 bases and J lost 5 bases.

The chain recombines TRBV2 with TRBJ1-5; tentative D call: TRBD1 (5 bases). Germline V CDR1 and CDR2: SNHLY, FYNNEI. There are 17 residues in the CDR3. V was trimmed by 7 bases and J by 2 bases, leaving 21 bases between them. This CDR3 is CASTRREGPMGNQPQHF. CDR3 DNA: TGTGCCAGCACCCGACGGGAGGGGCCTATGGGCAATCAGCCCCAGCATTTT.

CDR3 in amino acids: CASSPAGLNTDTQYF. The DNA of the CDR3 is TGTGCCAGCAGTCCCGCGGGACTAAACACAGATACGCAGTATTTT. The J gene is TRBJ2-3, the V gene TRBV27; TRBD2 aligns across 7 bases. Germline CDR1 reads MNHEY; CDR2 reads SMNVEV (reference sequence). Germline trimming cut 5 bases from V and 2 bases from J; bases unmatched to any gene: 7. The CDR3 consists of 15 residues.

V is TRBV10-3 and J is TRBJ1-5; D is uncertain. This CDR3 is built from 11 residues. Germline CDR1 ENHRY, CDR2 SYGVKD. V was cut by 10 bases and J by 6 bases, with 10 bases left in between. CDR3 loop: CATGGSQPQHF. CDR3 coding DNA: TGTGCCACCGGTGGGAGTCAGCCCCAGCATTTT.

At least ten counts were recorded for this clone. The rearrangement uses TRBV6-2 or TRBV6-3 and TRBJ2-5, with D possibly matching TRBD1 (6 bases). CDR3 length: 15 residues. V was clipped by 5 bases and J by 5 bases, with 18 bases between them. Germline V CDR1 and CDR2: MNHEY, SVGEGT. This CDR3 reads CASSRLGQHIETQYF. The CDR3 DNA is TGTGCCAGCAGTCGTTTAGGACAGCATATTGAGACCCAGTACTTC.

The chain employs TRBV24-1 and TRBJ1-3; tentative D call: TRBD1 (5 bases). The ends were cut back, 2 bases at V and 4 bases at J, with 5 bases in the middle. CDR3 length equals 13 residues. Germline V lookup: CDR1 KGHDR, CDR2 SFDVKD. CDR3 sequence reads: CATSDYRGNTIYF. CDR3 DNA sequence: TGTGCCACCAGTGATTACAGGGGAAACACCATATATTTT.

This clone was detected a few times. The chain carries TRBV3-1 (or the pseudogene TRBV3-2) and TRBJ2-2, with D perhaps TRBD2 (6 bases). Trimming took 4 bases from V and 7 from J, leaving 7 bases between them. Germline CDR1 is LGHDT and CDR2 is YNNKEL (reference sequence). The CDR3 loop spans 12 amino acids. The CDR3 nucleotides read TGTGCCAGCAGCCTGGGGGGCGGGGAGCTGTTTTTT. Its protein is CASSLGGGELFF.

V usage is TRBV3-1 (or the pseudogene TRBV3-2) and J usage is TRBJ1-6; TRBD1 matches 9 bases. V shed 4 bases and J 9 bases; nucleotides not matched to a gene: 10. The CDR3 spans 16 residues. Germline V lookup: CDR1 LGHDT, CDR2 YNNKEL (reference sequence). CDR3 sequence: CASSPFGGQGTSPLHF. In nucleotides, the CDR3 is TGTGCCAGCAGCCCCTTTGGTGGACAGGGGACTTCACCCCTCCACTTT.

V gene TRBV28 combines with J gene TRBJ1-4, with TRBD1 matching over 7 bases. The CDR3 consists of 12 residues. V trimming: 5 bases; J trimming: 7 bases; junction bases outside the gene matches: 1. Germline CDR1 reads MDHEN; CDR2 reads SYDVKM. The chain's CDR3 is CASSRTGEKLFF. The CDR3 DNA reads TGTGCCAGCAGTCGGACAGGTGAAAAACTGTTTTTT.

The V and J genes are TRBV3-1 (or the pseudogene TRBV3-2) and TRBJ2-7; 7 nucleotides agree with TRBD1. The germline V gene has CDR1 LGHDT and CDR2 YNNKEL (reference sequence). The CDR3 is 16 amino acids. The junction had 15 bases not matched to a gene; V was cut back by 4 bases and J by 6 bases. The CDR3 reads CASSLNLGGGLSEQYF. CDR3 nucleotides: TGTGCCAGCAGCCTTAACCTAGGGGGCGGGTTGAGCGAGCAGTACTTC.

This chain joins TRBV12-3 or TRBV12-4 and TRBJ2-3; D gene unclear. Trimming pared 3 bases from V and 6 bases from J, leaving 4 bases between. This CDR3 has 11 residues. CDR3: CASSFEDTQYF. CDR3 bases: TGTGCCAGCAGTTTCGAGGATACGCAGTATTTT.

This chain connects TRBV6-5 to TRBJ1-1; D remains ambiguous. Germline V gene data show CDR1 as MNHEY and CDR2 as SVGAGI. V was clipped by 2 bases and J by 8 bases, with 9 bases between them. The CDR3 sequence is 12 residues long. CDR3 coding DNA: TGTGCCAGCAGTTACAATACCGGGGAAGCTTTCTTT. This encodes CASSYNTGEAFF.

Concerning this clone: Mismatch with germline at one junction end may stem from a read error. The CDR3 region has the DNA TGCAGCGCGTGCTATGGTGGTAGCAACCAGCCCCAGCATTTT. Protein sequence: CSACYGGSNQPQHF. This sequence joins TRBV29-1 and TRBJ1-5, with D unclear. This CDR3 spans 14 amino acids. The germline CDR1 and CDR2 sequences are SQVTM and ANQGSEA.

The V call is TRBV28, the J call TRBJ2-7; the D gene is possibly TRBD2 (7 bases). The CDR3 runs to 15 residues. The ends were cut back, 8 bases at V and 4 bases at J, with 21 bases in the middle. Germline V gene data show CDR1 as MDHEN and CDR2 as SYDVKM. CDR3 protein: CASGRGGSTDYEQYF. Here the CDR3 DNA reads TGTGCCAGCGGGAGGGGGGGGAGTACGGATTACGAGCAGTACTTC.

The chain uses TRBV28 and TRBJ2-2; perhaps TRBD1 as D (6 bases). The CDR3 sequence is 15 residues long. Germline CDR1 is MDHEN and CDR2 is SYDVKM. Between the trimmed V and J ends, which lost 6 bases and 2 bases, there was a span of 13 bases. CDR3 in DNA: TGTGCCAGCAGCATACAGGGACGAAACACCGGGGAGCTGTTTTTT. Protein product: CASSIQGRNTGELFF.

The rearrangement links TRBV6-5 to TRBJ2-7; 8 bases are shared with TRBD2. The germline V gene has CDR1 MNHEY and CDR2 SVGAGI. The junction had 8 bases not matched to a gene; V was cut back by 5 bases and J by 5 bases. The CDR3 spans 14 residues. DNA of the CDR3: TGTGCCAGCAGTAGTAGCGGGACCTGGGACGAGCAGTACTTC. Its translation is CASSSSGTWDEQYF.

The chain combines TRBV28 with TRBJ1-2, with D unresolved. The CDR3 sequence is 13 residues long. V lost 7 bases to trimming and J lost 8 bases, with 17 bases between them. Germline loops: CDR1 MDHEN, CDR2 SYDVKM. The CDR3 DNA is TGTGCCAGCACGAAACAGAGGACGGGAGGCTACACCTTC. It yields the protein CASTKQRTGGYTF.

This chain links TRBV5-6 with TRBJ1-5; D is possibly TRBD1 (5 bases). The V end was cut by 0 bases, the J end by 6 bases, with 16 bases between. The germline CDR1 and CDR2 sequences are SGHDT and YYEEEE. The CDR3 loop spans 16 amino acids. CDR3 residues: CASSLGPPSGSQPQHF. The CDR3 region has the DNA TGTGCCAGCAGCTTGGGTCCTCCCTCAGGGTCTCAGCCCCAGCATTTT.

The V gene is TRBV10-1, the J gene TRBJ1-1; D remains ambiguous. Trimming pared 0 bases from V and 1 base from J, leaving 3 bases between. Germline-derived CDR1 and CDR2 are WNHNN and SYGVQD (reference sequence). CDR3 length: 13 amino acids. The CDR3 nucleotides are TGCGCCAGCAGTGAGTCACAGAACACTGAAGCTTTCTTT. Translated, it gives CASSESQNTEAFF.

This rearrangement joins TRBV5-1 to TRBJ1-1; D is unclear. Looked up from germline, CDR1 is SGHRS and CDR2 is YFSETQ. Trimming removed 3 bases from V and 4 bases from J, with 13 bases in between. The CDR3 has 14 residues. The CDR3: CASSSYGLGTEAFF. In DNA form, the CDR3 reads TGCGCCAGCAGCTCGTACGGGTTAGGCACTGAAGCTTTCTTT.

The CDR3 sequence: CASSLSGTGSEKLFF. In DNA form, the CDR3 reads TGCGCCAGCAGCTTGAGCGGGACAGGGAGTGAAAAACTGTTTTTT. The V call is TRBV5-1, the J call TRBJ1-4; 9 bases are shared with TRBD1. This CDR3 has 15 amino acids. Trimming removed 1 base from V and 7 bases from J; junction bases left unmatched: 5. Germline loops: CDR1 SGHRS, CDR2 YFSETQ.

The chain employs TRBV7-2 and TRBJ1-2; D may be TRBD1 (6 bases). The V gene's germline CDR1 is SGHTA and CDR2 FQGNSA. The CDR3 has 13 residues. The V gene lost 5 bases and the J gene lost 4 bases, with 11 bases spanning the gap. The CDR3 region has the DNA TGTGCCAGCAGCGCTACAGGGACCTATGGCTACACCTTC. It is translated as CASSATGTYGYTF.

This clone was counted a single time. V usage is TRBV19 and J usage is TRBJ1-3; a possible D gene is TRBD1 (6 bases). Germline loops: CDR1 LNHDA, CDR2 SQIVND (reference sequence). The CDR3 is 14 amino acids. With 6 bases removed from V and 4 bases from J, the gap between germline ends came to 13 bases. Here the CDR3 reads CASSRPGTGNTIYF. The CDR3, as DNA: TGTGCCAGTAGCCGTCCCGGGACAGGAAACACCATATATTTT.

In DNA form, the CDR3 reads TGTGCCAGCAGCCAAGATTGGGAGAGGGAGCAGTACTTC. This gives the protein CASSQDWEREQYF. The chain couples TRBV3-1 (or the pseudogene TRBV3-2) to TRBJ2-7; the D gene is possibly TRBD2 (5 bases). With 0 bases removed from V and 7 bases from J, the gap between germline ends came to 10 bases. CDR3 size: 13 residues. Germline CDR1 reads LGHDT; CDR2 reads YNNKEL (reference sequence).

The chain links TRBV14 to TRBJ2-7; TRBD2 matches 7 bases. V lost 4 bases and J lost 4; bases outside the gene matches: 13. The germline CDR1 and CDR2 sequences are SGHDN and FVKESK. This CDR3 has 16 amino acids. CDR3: CASSPAHTAGAYEQYF. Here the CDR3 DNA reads TGTGCCAGCAGCCCGGCCCATACGGCGGGAGCTTACGAGCAGTACTTC.

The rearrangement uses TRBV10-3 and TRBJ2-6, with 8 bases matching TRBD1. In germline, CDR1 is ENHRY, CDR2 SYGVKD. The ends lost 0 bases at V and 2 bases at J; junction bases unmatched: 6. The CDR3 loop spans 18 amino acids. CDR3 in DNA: TGTGCCATCAGTGAGTCTACAGGGGGTGAGGCTGGGGCCAACGTCCTGACTTTC. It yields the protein CAISESTGGEAGANVLTF.

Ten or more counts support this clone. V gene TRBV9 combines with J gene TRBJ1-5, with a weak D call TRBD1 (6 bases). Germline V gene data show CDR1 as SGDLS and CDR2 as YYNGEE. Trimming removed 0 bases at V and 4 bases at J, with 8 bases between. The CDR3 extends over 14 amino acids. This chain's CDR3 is CASSVGGPNQPQHF. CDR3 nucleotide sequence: TGTGCCAGCAGCGTAGGGGGGCCAAATCAGCCCCAGCATTTT.

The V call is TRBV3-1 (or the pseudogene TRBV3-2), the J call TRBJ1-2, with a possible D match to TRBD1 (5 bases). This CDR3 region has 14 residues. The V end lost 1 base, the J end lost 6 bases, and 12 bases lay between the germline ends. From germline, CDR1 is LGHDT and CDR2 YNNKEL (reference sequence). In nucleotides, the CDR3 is TGTGCCAGCAGCCAAGCGGGGGGGGTTCATGGCTACACCTTC. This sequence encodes CASSQAGGVHGYTF.

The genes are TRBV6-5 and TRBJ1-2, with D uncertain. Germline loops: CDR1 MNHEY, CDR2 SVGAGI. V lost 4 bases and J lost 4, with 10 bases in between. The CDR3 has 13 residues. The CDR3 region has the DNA TGTGCCAGCAGTTCGGGATTCGCCTATGGCTACACCTTC. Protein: CASSSGFAYGYTF.

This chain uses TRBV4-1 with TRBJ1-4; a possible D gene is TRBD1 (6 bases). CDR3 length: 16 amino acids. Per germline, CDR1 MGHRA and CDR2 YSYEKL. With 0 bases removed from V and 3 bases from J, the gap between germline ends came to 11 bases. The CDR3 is CASSQDRGASNEKLFF. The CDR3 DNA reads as TGCGCCAGCAGCCAAGATCGGGGGGCCTCTAATGAAAAACTGTTTTTT.

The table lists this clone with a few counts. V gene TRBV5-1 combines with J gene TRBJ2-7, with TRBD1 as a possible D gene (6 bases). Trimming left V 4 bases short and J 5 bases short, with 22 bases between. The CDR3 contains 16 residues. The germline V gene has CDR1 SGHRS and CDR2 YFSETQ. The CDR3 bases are TGCGCCAGCAGCCGGGGAACGGCCAGGGGATTAGACGAGCAGTACTTC. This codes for CASSRGTARGLDEQYF.